This T cell receptor beta chain is from a study of T cell responses to AZD1222 COVID-19 vaccine. The method was immunoSEQ multiplex PCR; TCRdb's version includes in-frame clones alone and lacks a portion of them. Altogether about 140,000 clones are present, 75% to 90% being singletons, with the ten largest covering around 8.6%. V gave up 0 bases and J gave up 9 bases, with 8 bases separating them. Looked up from germline, CDR1 is LNHNV and CDR2 is YYDKDF (reference sequence). The CDR3 spans 12 residues. The gene calls are TRBV15 and TRBJ2-5; TRBD2 might be the D (6 bases). The sample consisted of peripheral blood, taken on day 0 of AZD1222 vaccination. The TCR sequence derives from an adult in good health. The CDR3, as DNA: TGTGCCACCAGCAGAGAAGGAGGGGCCCAGTACTTC. It yields the protein CATSREGGAQYF.